This T cell receptor beta chain appears in the sequencing data of a study of neoadjuvant nivolumab and ipilimumab in lung cancer. Whole-study results and caveats: Resected tumors had greater TCR richness and clonality than uninvolved lung.

Regarding this clone: Its target is not known.

TCRdb keeps only in-frame clones here, not all; method: immunoSEQ multiplex PCR. The sample lists roughly 8,600 clones; approximately 80% were seen once. The germline V gene encodes CDR1 SGHRS and CDR2 YFSETQ. Trimming removed 2 bases from V and 5 bases from J, with 11 bases in between. This CDR3 spans 13 amino acids. The TCR was taken from an adult with non-small cell lung cancer. Sequencing used tumor tissue, obtained after neoadjuvant nivolumab, alone or with ipilimumab, at or shortly before surgery. The chain joins TRBV5-1 to TRBJ2-7; no clear D. Here the CDR3 reads CASSFPDLDEQYF. The CDR3 region has the DNA TGCGCCAGCAGCTTCCCGGACCTGGACGAGCAGTACTTC.